Given below is one T cell receptor beta chain in context. What this receptor recognizes is not known. It has no much larger one-base neighbor in the sample; base qualities were not kept. The immunoSEQ Assay, a bias-controlled multiplex PCR, was used to amplify TCRbeta CDR3 regions from genomic DNA. Concerning the study's data processing: The number of nucleated cells in each sample was estimated from the amplification of reference gene primers within the assay. To quantify the absolute abundance of each unique TCRbeta CDR3 rearrangement, sequence reads were collapsed and filtered. For each sample, productive Simpson clonality was calculated as the square root of Simpson's diversity index across productive rearrangements. TCRdb took this table from immuneACCESS and kept in-frame rearrangements with V and J called. Such tables lack part of the clones; where checked against another copy, unresolved V genes explain under half of the gap, and the rest is unexplained. Clonal size and the V and J genes are those of that table, whereas D and trimming came from the DNA. For this sample the table gives roughly 280,000 clones, of which 70% to 90% were detected only once. The ten most abundant clones make up roughly 1.9% of the sample.

This sample stems from a study of blood T cell repertoires in COVID-19 (dated by TCRdb to 2019 to 2021). General notes on the study: Samples from collaborators originated in the United States, Italy and Spain and spanned both the acute and convalescent phases of COVID-19. A freely available public database, intended as a resource for researchers studying the immune response to SARS-CoV-2, is where the repertoires were released. Where HLA class I and class II types were available, the types were taken from metadata supplied by the sample provider, not from assay-based typing. The samples were drawn from the first 160 participants of the ongoing ImmuneRACE study and from 1,200 or so subjects provided by 6 global collaborators. The sample metadata nearly always contained a de-identified subject ID, COVID-19 status, age in years and sex. Subjects who had been exposed to COVID-19, were actively infected with it, or had recovered from it provided the deeply sampled blood TCRbeta repertoires that made up the dataset. The material from the prospective study consisted of cDNA or gDNA derived from T cells, B-cell-depleted T cells, or PBMCs. What the study reported, not specific to this receptor: How much clinical and demographic metadata was included differed by source and by participant, and the metadata was provided uncurated.

CDR1 MNHNY and CDR2 SVGAGI are derived from the germline V gene (reference sequence). Trimming costs V 4 bases and J 5 bases, and their ends lie 8 bases apart. The CDR3 contains 13 residues, cysteine and phenylalanine counted. The entry retains the CDR3 DNA only, 39 bases that are in frame from base 1. Collaborating institutions collected whole blood in K2EDTA tubes following their own protocols. For TCRbeta analysis, collaborator samples were shipped as frozen whole blood, as isolated PBMCs, or as DNA extracted from either sample type. Sequenced: peripheral blood. Recombination joined TRBV6-6 with TRBJ2-2, with no D gene named confidently. The clonotype was recovered from a man aged 25 to 40 with active or convalescent COVID-19. The CDR3 reads as follows: CASSFHWTGELFF. The DNA sequence is TGTGCCAGCAGTTTCCACTGGACCGGGGAGCTGTTTTTT.